Listed below are T cell receptor beta chains from one sample, sequenced in a study of T cells in tumors after PD-1 blockade. The protocol was immunoSEQ multiplex PCR, while the TCRdb copy is restricted to in-frame clones and leaves out a portion. The table includes about 34,000 clones, 73% detected once. The specimen comprised PBMCs, sampled after anti-PD-1 treatment. The origin of the receptors is a human donor with basal cell carcinoma. Both conserved end residues are part of each CDR3. The D gene is left open where the match is weak. Clone size is shown for a subset of rows, as once, few, many or a class of expanded clone.

clone size: once
D gene: NA
J gene: TRBJ1-5
V gene: TRBV3-1/TRBV3-2
CDR3 DNA: TGTGCCAGCAGCCATCGACAGCGCAATCAGCCCCAGCATTTT
CDR3 protein: CASSHRQRNQPQHF

clone size: NA
D gene: NA
J gene: TRBJ1-5
V gene: TRBV6-1
CDR3 DNA: TGTGCCAGCAGTGAAGCCCAGGGACAGCCCCAGCATTTT
CDR3 protein: CASSEAQGQPQHF

clone size: few
D gene: NA
J gene: TRBJ1-1
V gene: TRBV6-2/TRBV6-3
CDR3 DNA: TGTGCCAGCAGTTTTATACTTGGCGAAGGGGGATGGCTTAATGAAGCTTTCTTT
CDR3 protein: CASSFILGEGGWLNEAFF

clone size: NA
D gene: TRBD2
J gene: TRBJ2-3
V gene: TRBV19
CDR3 DNA: TGTGCCAGTAGTCTAAGACTAGCGGGAGGCCCCACGGGTACGCAGTATTTT
CDR3 protein: CASSLRLAGGPTGTQYF

clone size: NA
D gene: TRBD2
J gene: TRBJ2-5
V gene: TRBV7-9
CDR3 DNA: TGTGCCAGCAGCTTCGCGGGAGGGCAAGAGACCCAGTACTTC
CDR3 protein: CASSFAGGQETQYF

clone size: once
D gene: NA
J gene: TRBJ2-1
V gene: TRBV11-3
CDR3 DNA: TGTGCCAGCAGCTTAGGCGTCCAGACCCATGAGCAGTTCTTC
CDR3 protein: CASSLGVQTHEQFF

clone size: NA
D gene: TRBD1
J gene: TRBJ1-6
V gene: TRBV7-9
CDR3 DNA: TGTGCCAGCAGCTCCCGACAGGGGGGTTCACCCCTCCACTTT
CDR3 protein: CASSSRQGGSPLHF

clone size: NA
D gene: NA
J gene: TRBJ2-5
V gene: TRBV5-8
CDR3 DNA: TGTGCCAGCACCTTTGAACGGAGGCAAGAGACCCAGTACTTC
CDR3 protein: CASTFERRQETQYF

clone size: NA
D gene: TRBD2
J gene: TRBJ2-7
V gene: TRBV5-5
CDR3 DNA: TGTGCCAGCAGCTTGATAGCGGGGGAGTACGAGCAGTACTTC
CDR3 protein: CASSLIAGEYEQYF

clone size: NA
D gene: TRBD1
J gene: TRBJ2-7
V gene: TRBV3-1/TRBV3-2
CDR3 DNA: TGTGCCAGCAGGCCCGGGACAGGGCCCCACGAGCAGTACTTC
CDR3 protein: CASRPGTGPHEQYF

clone size: NA
D gene: NA
J gene: TRBJ2-7
V gene: TRBV5-6
CDR3 DNA: TGTGCCAGCAGCTCGACAGGCTACGAGCAGTACTTC
CDR3 protein: CASSSTGYEQYF

clone size: once
D gene: NA
J gene: TRBJ1-5
V gene: TRBV7-2
CDR3 DNA: TGTGCCAGCAGCTTAGCGGGGCCAGGGAGCAATCAGCCCCAGCATTTT
CDR3 protein: CASSLAGPGSNQPQHF

clone size: NA
D gene: NA
J gene: TRBJ1-1
V gene: TRBV4-3
CDR3 DNA: TGCGCCAGCAGCCAAGAGACAGGATGGAACACTGAAGCTTTCTTT
CDR3 protein: CASSQETGWNTEAFF

clone size: NA
D gene: TRBD1
J gene: TRBJ2-7
V gene: TRBV6-2/TRBV6-3
CDR3 DNA: TGTGCCAGCAGTTATTACAGGGGGAAGGACGAGCAGTACTTC
CDR3 protein: CASSYYRGKDEQYF

clone size: NA
D gene: NA
J gene: TRBJ1-2
V gene: TRBV14
CDR3 DNA: TGTGCCAGCAGCCAAGGTCGCAGGGGTTACGGCTACACCTTC
CDR3 protein: CASSQGRRGYGYTF

clone size: once
D gene: TRBD1
J gene: TRBJ2-1
V gene: TRBV27
CDR3 DNA: TGTGCCAGCATGCGGGACAGGGGCGGTCCACAACAGTTCTTC
CDR3 protein: CASMRDRGGPQQFF

clone size: NA
D gene: NA
J gene: TRBJ2-7
V gene: TRBV4-2
CDR3 DNA: TGTGCCAGCAGCCAACAAGCCACAGGCCCTAACTACGAGCAGTACTTC
CDR3 protein: CASSQQATGPNYEQYF

clone size: medium-sized
D gene: NA
J gene: TRBJ1-1
V gene: TRBV3-1/TRBV3-2
CDR3 DNA: TGTGCCAGCAGCCCCACTGTGGGGACTGAAGCTTTCTTT
CDR3 protein: CASSPTVGTEAFF

clone size: NA
D gene: NA
J gene: TRBJ2-5
V gene: TRBV7-9
CDR3 DNA: TGTGCCGTCGAAAGAGGGGAGACCCAGTACTTC
CDR3 protein: CAVERGETQYF

clone size: NA
D gene: NA
J gene: TRBJ2-6
V gene: TRBV7-6
CDR3 DNA: TGTGCCAGCAGCTTAGGCGGGGCAGGCCGGGCCGTCCTGACTTTC
CDR3 protein: CASSLGGAGRAVLTF

clone size: NA
D gene: TRBD2
J gene: TRBJ2-3
V gene: TRBV11-2
CDR3 DNA: TGTGCCAGCAGCTTAGATTTGCGGGGGGTAGATACGCAGTATTTT
CDR3 protein: CASSLDLRGVDTQYF

clone size: NA
D gene: NA
J gene: TRBJ1-1
V gene: TRBV11-3
CDR3 DNA: TGTGCCAGCAGCTTGTTAGGGCGGACTGAAGCTTTCTTT
CDR3 protein: CASSLLGRTEAFF

clone size: few
D gene: NA
J gene: TRBJ1-5
V gene: TRBV5-1
CDR3 DNA: TGCGCCAGCAACCCCCAGCATTTT
CDR3 protein: CASNPQHF

clone size: few
D gene: NA
J gene: TRBJ1-1
V gene: TRBV21-1
CDR3 DNA: TGTGCCAGCAGCAAAGCGCTAGGGACAGCTGAGAACACTGAAGCTTTCTTT
CDR3 protein: CASSKALGTAENTEAFF

clone size: NA
D gene: NA
J gene: TRBJ2-7
V gene: TRBV7-9
CDR3 DNA: TGTGCCAGCAGCGTGGTTCAGGCCTACGAGCAGTACTTC
CDR3 protein: CASSVVQAYEQYF

clone size: NA
D gene: NA
J gene: TRBJ2-5
V gene: TRBV11-3
CDR3 DNA: TGTGCCAGCAGCGCACGGAGGGCCCGGGAGACCCAGTACTTC
CDR3 protein: CASSARRARETQYF

clone size: once
D gene: NA
J gene: TRBJ2-1
V gene: TRBV5-4
CDR3 DNA: TGTGCCAGCAGCATAGCAGACGTTTTCAATGAGCAGTTCTTC
CDR3 protein: CASSIADVFNEQFF

clone size: once
D gene: TRBD1
J gene: TRBJ1-6
V gene: TRBV30
CDR3 DNA: TGTGCCTGGAGAAACAGGGGTCGGTCCTATAATTCACCCCTCCACTTT
CDR3 protein: CAWRNRGRSYNSPLHF